The 21 T cell receptor beta chains presented below share a single source sample, sequenced in a study of blood T cell repertoires in COVID-19. Assay used: immunoSEQ multiplex PCR; TCRdb lists only in-frame clones, some missing. The table lists fewer than 200,000 clones, about 80% of them singletons. The sequencing input was PBMCs or T cells enriched from blood (not recorded which). The origin of the receptors is a man aged 50-59 years who had recovered from COVID-19.

This chain links TRBV27 with TRBJ1-1; D gene ambiguous. Trimming stripped 4 bases from V and 7 bases from J, with 7 bases between. Per the germline V gene, CDR1 is MNHEY and CDR2 is SMNVEV (reference sequence). The CDR3 spans 11 residues. The CDR3 is CASSWSGEAFF. For the CDR3, the DNA is TGTGCCAGCAGTTGGTCCGGTGAAGCTTTCTTT.

This chain links TRBV27 with TRBJ1-2, with D maybe TRBD1 (6 bases). The V gene's germline CDR1 is MNHEY and CDR2 SMNVEV (reference sequence). This CDR3 comprises 14 residues. V lost 7 bases, J lost 0 bases, and 12 bases lay in between. CDR3 sequence: CASKGTPANYGYTF. The DNA of the CDR3 is TGTGCCAGCAAAGGGACACCCGCTAACTATGGCTACACCTTC.

V usage is TRBV5-1 and J usage is TRBJ2-1; D perhaps matches TRBD2 (6 bases). This CDR3 contains 15 residues. Germline assignment: CDR1 SGHRS and CDR2 YFSETQ. Trimming took 0 bases from V and 6 from J, leaving 13 bases between them. This CDR3 reads CASSLALGGGNEQFF. The CDR3 nucleotides are TGCGCCAGCAGCTTGGCCTTGGGAGGCGGCAATGAGCAGTTCTTC.

This chain joins TRBV12-3 or TRBV12-4 and TRBJ1-1; no definite D call. Deletions cut 3 bases from V and 7 bases from J, with 12 bases between. The CDR3 is 13 residues long. In DNA form, the CDR3 reads TGTGCCAGCAGTTTCTCCAGCAGGTATGAAGCTTTCTTT. It is translated as CASSFSSRYEAFF.

The chain uses TRBV2 and TRBJ1-3; no clear D gene. V gave up 6 bases and J gave up 0 bases, with 9 bases separating them. Germline values: CDR1 SNHLY, CDR2 FYNNEI. This CDR3 is 14 amino acids long. In nucleotides, the CDR3 is TGTGCCAGCAGCCTCCGGGGCTCTGGAAACACCATATATTTT. Amino acids: CASSLRGSGNTIYF.

The chain carries TRBV7-2 and TRBJ2-2; no definite D call. Germline values: CDR1 SGHTA, CDR2 FQGNSA. This CDR3 comprises 14 residues. V was clipped by 2 bases and J by 1 base, with 5 bases between them. CDR3 residues: CASSLFRNTGELFF. CDR3 sequence (DNA): TGTGCCAGCAGCTTATTTAGGAACACCGGGGAGCTGTTTTTT. Variable domain in full (rest from reference TRBV7-2 and TRBJ2-2): GAGVSQSPSNKVTEKGKDVELRCDPISGHTALYWYRQSLGQGLEFLIYFQGNSAPDKSGLPSDRFSAERTGGSVSTLTIQRTQQEDSAVYLCASSLFRNTGELFFGEGSRLTVL.

The V gene is TRBV7-6, the J gene TRBJ2-7, with D possibly being TRBD1 (6 bases). V lost 1 base and J 6 bases, leaving 13 bases between the germline ends. Germline CDR1 and CDR2: SGHVS and FNYEAQ. The CDR3 spans 14 residues. This CDR3 is CASSLVQGYGEQYF. The CDR3 bases are TGTGCCAGCAGCTTAGTACAGGGATATGGCGAGCAGTACTTC.

The chain is built from TRBV15 and TRBJ1-2, with D possibly matching TRBD1 (6 bases). CDR1 and CDR2 from the germline V gene are LNHNV and YYDKDF (reference sequence). This CDR3 has 17 amino acids. V lost 0 bases, J lost 7 bases, and 21 bases lay in between. The CDR3 coding sequence is TGTGCCACCAGCAGAGATCCAGGGGCAGGGGAAGGTGGTGGCTACACCTTC. Translated, it gives CATSRDPGAGEGGGYTF.

This clone was seen ten or more times. The V and J genes are TRBV6-5 and TRBJ1-2; TRBD1 aligns across 9 bases. Germline V gene data show CDR1 as MNHEY and CDR2 as SVGAGI. J gave up 4 bases and V 6 bases, and 3 bases lay outside the gene matches. The CDR3 consists of 13 residues. The CDR3 sequence is CASRDRGFYGYTF. CDR3 DNA: TGTGCCAGCAGGGACAGGGGCTTCTATGGCTACACCTTC.

The V and J genes are TRBV11-2 and TRBJ2-1; tentative D call: TRBD1 (6 bases). Germline V gives CDR1 SGHAT, CDR2 FQNNGV. The V gene lost 11 bases and the J gene lost 2 bases, with 16 bases spanning the gap. The CDR3 spans 14 residues. The CDR3 DNA is TGTGCCTGCACCGGGACAAAGACCTACAATGAGCAGTTCTTC. This codes for CACTGTKTYNEQFF.

The gene calls are TRBV7-3 and TRBJ2-5, with TRBD2 matching over 7 bases. J was trimmed by 4 bases and V by 1 base; bases with no gene match: 3. This CDR3 comprises 14 residues. Germline CDR1 reads SGHTA; CDR2 reads FQGTGA. This CDR3 is CASSLNPGGETQYF. The CDR3 coding sequence is TGTGCCAGCAGCTTAAATCCGGGGGGAGAGACCCAGTACTTC.

The CDR3 spells CASSSARRRGMNTEAFF. Here the CDR3 DNA reads TGTGCCAGCAGCTCTGCACGGAGGAGAGGAATGAACACTGAAGCTTTCTTT. The rearrangement joins TRBV5-6 to TRBJ1-1, with no clear D. Germline V gene data show CDR1 as SGHDT and CDR2 as YYEEEE. The CDR3 consists of 17 residues. V shed 3 bases and J shed 0 bases, with 18 bases lying between them.

This clone has a single count. The chain uses TRBV6-2 or TRBV6-3 and TRBJ1-1; D is uncertain. The CDR3 contains 13 residues. Trimming stripped 0 bases from V and 5 bases from J, with 7 bases between. Per germline, CDR1 MNHEY and CDR2 SVGEGT. The CDR3 here is CASSYSSVTEAFF. The CDR3 bases are TGTGCCAGCAGTTACTCGTCGGTTACTGAAGCTTTCTTT.

In nucleotides, the CDR3 is TGCGCCAGCAGCGTTGGGGGCGGGGGGACTTACAATGAGCAGTTCTTC. Its protein product is CASSVGGGGTYNEQFF. V gene TRBV4-1 combines with J gene TRBJ2-1; 8 nucleotides match TRBD2. J gave up 4 bases and V 5 bases, and 10 bases lay outside the gene matches. CDR3 length: 16 residues. Germline assignment: CDR1 MGHRA and CDR2 YSYEKL.

The chain couples TRBV6-5 to TRBJ1-2, with 7 nucleotides matching TRBD1. After removal of 5 bases from V and 2 bases from J, the junction contained 5 bases not matched to a gene. Germline CDR1 and CDR2: MNHEY and SVGAGI. The length of the CDR3 is 14 residues. The CDR3 DNA reads TGTGCCAGCAGTCGCCACAGGGGCAACTATGGCTACACCTTC. Translating it yields CASSRHRGNYGYTF.

This clone came up once. The CDR3 DNA sequence: TGTGCCAGCAAATCAGGACAGGCCAACTCCTACGAGCAGTACTTC. Amino acids: CASKSGQANSYEQYF. The rearrangement joins TRBV14 to TRBJ2-7, with 7 nucleotides matching TRBD1. Trimming removed 7 bases from V and 0 bases from J; junction bases left unmatched: 9. Germline CDR1 and CDR2: SGHDN and FVKESK. CDR3 length: 15 amino acids. The whole variable domain, filled in from reference TRBV14 and TRBJ2-7, reads EAGVTQFPSHSVIEKGQTVTLRCDPISGHDNLYWYRRVMGKEIKFLLHFVKESKQDESGMPNNRFLAERTGGTYSTLKVQPAELEDSGVYFCASKSGQANSYEQYFGPGTRLTVT.

V and J are TRBV6-5 and TRBJ1-2; D possibly corresponds to TRBD1 (6 bases). The CDR3 has 15 amino acids. V was cut by 0 bases and J by 8 bases, with 16 bases left in between. Germline V CDR1 and CDR2: MNHEY, SVGAGI. The DNA of the CDR3 is TGTGCCAGCAGTTACTCGGCAGGGGCGTTGGGCGGCTACACCTTC. Its translation: CASSYSAGALGGYTF.

The chain joins TRBV4-2 to TRBJ2-7, with D tentatively TRBD1 (5 bases). The CDR3 totals 16 residues. Germline CDR1 is LGHNA and CDR2 is YNFKEQ. V was pared by 0 bases and J by 2 bases, with 14 bases between. The CDR3 DNA follows: TGTGCCAGCAGCCAAGACTGGTCAGGGATCACCTACGAGCAGTACTTC. This sequence encodes CASSQDWSGITYEQYF.

The V call is TRBV19, the J call TRBJ2-2; TRBD2 matches at 10 bases. The CDR3 is 19 amino acids. CDR1 and CDR2 from the germline V gene are LNHDA and SQIVND (reference sequence). The V gene end was trimmed by 4 bases and the J gene end by 2 bases; junction bases not matched to a gene: 13. The CDR3 reads CASSTRSGGYPTNTGELFF. DNA for the CDR3: TGTGCCAGTAGTACTCGTAGCGGGGGGTATCCCACTAACACCGGGGAGCTGTTTTTT.

The table lists this clone with a count of one. The V gene is TRBV6-4, the J gene TRBJ1-1, with a weak D call TRBD1 (5 bases). V was shortened by 6 bases and J by 0 bases, with 11 bases between the two germline ends. This CDR3 has 14 amino acids. Germline-derived CDR1 and CDR2 are MRHNA and SNTAGT. CDR3 sequence (DNA): TGTGCCAGCAGAGAGACAGAGATGAACACTGAAGCTTTCTTT. This translates into CASRETEMNTEAFF.

V usage is TRBV15 and J usage is TRBJ1-4; D unresolved. The V and J ends lost 0 bases and 8 bases respectively, with 16 bases between them. Germline lookup yields CDR1 LNHNV and CDR2 YYDKDF (reference sequence). This CDR3 has 16 amino acids. The CDR3, as DNA: TGTGCCACCAGCAGAGATCGTAGAGGGTTCGGAGAAAAACTGTTTTTT. Protein sequence: CATSRDRRGFGEKLFF.